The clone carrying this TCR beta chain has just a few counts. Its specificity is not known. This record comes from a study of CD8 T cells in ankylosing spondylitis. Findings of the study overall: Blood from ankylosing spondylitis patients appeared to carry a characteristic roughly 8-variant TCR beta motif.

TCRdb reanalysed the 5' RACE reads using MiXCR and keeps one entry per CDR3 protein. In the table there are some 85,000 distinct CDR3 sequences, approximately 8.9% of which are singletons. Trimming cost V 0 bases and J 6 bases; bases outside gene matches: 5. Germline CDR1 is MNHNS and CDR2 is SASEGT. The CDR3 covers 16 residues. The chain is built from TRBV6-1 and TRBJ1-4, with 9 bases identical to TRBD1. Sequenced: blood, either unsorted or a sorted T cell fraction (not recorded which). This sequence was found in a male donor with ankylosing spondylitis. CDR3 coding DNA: TGTGCCAGCAGTGAAGCGGGGTGGACAGGGGATGAAAAACTGTTTTTT. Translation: CASSEAGWTGDEKLFF.